This TCR beta chain was captured in a study of OX40 agonist ivuxolimab in advanced cancers. The overall study: The study reported partial responses in three patients: one hepatocellular carcinoma, two cutaneous melanoma.

Points on this clone: As yet, its antigen is unknown.

Germline V gene data show CDR1 as LNHNV and CDR2 as YYDKDF (reference sequence). Trimming pared 1 base from V and 2 bases from J, leaving 8 bases between. This CDR3 is 15 amino acids long. Study findings and constraints: There was clonal expansion of CD4+ and CD8+ blood T cells by week 6 at 0.1 to 3.0 mg/kg.

Sequenced by immunoSEQ multiplex PCR; TCRdb stores in-frame clones only, minus some. The table lists around 100,000 clones, around 93% of them singletons. This TCR was recovered from an adult with an advanced solid tumor such as melanoma, head and neck, liver or kidney cancer. Sequencing used CD4+ or CD8+ T cells sorted from blood, obtained in a trial of the OX40 agonist ivuxolimab. The chain carries TRBV15 and TRBJ2-2, with D maybe TRBD1 (5 bases). DNA for the CDR3: TGTGCCACCAGCAGAGGGGGCCCCAACACCGGGGAGCTGTTTTTT. Residues: CATSRGGPNTGELFF.